Below, 4 T cell receptor beta chains from the same sample are listed, as sequenced in a study of cytomegalovirus exposure and HLA in healthy donors. Use of 60 Vbeta and 13 Jbeta primers characterized the PCR. Clones were sequenced by immunoSEQ multiplex PCR, and TCRdb holds only the in-frame ones, with some missing. This sample's clone table lists 130,000 to 150,000 clones. Specimen: PBMCs. Every receptor here comes from a man aged 35-49 years in good health and CMV-seronegative.

V and J are TRBV5-6 and TRBJ1-2; a possible D gene is TRBD1 (5 bases). Germline lookup yields CDR1 SGHDT and CDR2 YYEEEE. V was trimmed by 0 bases and J by 8 bases, leaving 11 bases between them. This CDR3 region has 13 residues. The CDR3 loop reads CASSLVQGRGYTF. The CDR3, as DNA: TGTGCCAGCAGCTTGGTGCAGGGAAGGGGCTACACCTTC.

The rearrangement links TRBV5-1 to TRBJ2-3, with 8 bases matching TRBD2. From germline, CDR1 is SGHRS and CDR2 YFSETQ. V trimming: 4 bases; J trimming: 4 bases; junction bases outside the gene matches: 11. This CDR3 comprises 16 residues. The CDR3 DNA is TGCGCCAGCAGCGACCTACCAGCGGGGGTGGCAGATACGCAGTATTTT. As protein: CASSDLPAGVADTQYF.

Concerning this clone: Other DNA sequences of this sample code for an identical CDR3. The chain uses TRBV7-2 and TRBJ1-5, with TRBD1 as a possible D gene (5 bases). CDR3 length: 12 residues. The V and J ends lost 4 bases and 7 bases respectively, with 8 bases between them. Per germline, CDR1 SGHTA and CDR2 FQGNSA. In DNA, the CDR3 is TGTGCCAGCAGCTCCCAGGGACAGCCCCAGCATTTT. Its protein product is CASSSQGQPQHF.

The chain is built from TRBV28 and TRBJ1-4, with 8 bases identical to TRBD1. The CDR3 spans 16 residues. Germline V gene data show CDR1 as MDHEN and CDR2 as SYDVKM. V dropped 7 bases and J dropped 4; count of bases not matched to a gene: 11. The CDR3 DNA follows: TGTGCCAGCATGGCAGGGGGCCTTTTGCTTAATGAAAAACTGTTTTTT. Amino acid sequence: CASMAGGLLLNEKLFF.